One TCR beta chain is described in this entry. These data belong to a study of blood T cell repertoires in COVID-19. V gave up 1 base and J gave up 0 bases, with 11 bases separating them. The V gene's germline CDR1 is SEHNR and CDR2 FQNEAQ (reference sequence). This CDR3 region has 16 residues. Repertoires were generated with immunoSEQ multiplex PCR, while TCRdb's copy carries only in-frame clones and drops some. The sample has about 110,000 clones, about 79% seen once. The sample comprised peripheral blood. This receptor was identified in an elderly woman with active or convalescent COVID-19. The V call is TRBV7-9, the J call TRBJ2-3, with no clear D. The DNA for the CDR3 is TGTGCCAGCAGCTTAGTAGTCTTCATTAGCACAGATACGCAGTATTTT. Translation: CASSLVVFISTDTQYF. Full variable domain (rest looked up from reference TRBV7-9 and TRBJ2-3): DTGVSQNPRHKITKRGQNVTFRCDPISEHNRLYWYRQTLGQGPEFLTYFQNEAQLEKSRLLSDRFSAERPKGSFSTLEIQRTEQGDSAMYLCASSLVVFISTDTQYFGPGTRLTVL.